This T cell receptor (beta chain) originates from a study of blood T cell repertoires in COVID-19. Study information: Some COVID-19 samples were acute and others convalescent; all came from the United States, Italy and Spain. The analysed material was cDNA or gDNA that came from T cells, B-cell-depleted T cells, or PBMCs.

The CDR3 totals 14 residues. CDR1 and CDR2 from the germline V gene are SNHLY and FYNNEI. Trimming left V 2 bases short and J 7 bases short, with 9 bases between. Seattle cases were enrolled at active infection and followed longitudinally. Per the study methods: Cell counts per sample came from amplifying reference gene primers. Assay used: immunoSEQ multiplex PCR; TCRdb lists only in-frame clones, some missing. V, J and clone size are taken as reported in that table, and D and trimming were inferred from the DNA itself. This sample has tens of thousands of clones, with 84% found just once. The sequence was obtained from a man aged 60-69 years with COVID-19, enrolled during active disease. V and J are TRBV2 and TRBJ1-6; perhaps TRBD1 as D (6 bases). What was sequenced was peripheral blood. DNA of the CDR3: TGTGCCAGCAGTGAACTGACAGGAAATTCACCCCTCCACTTT. The encoded protein is CASSELTGNSPLHF.